This T cell receptor beta chain was retrieved from a study of blood T cell repertoires in COVID-19. Study context: The recovered donors of Cohort 3 showed two negative PCRs, clearance, or symptom resolution. PBMCs, B-cell-depleted T cells, or T cells were the source of the cDNA or gDNA that made up the material.

Everyone who took part was roughly 18 to 89 years old, and they came from about 25 US areas. TCRdb keeps only in-frame clones here, not all; method: immunoSEQ multiplex PCR. The sample lists 250,000 to 300,000 clones, more than 75% seen once, with over 2% in the top ten. Germline values: CDR1 SNHLY, CDR2 FYNNEI. Trimming cost V 3 bases and J 6 bases, with 21 bases left between them. The CDR3 has 16 amino acids. The chain uses TRBV2 and TRBJ2-7, with D possibly TRBD2 on 6 matching bases. The material sequenced was PBMCs or T cells enriched from blood (not recorded which). The clonotype originates from a woman aged 60-70 years in a cohort exposed to, infected with or recovered from COVID-19 (not recorded which). The CDR3 DNA follows: TGTGCCAGCAGTGAGGGACTGAGGAAAGTTCCTTCCGAGCAGTACTTC. Translated, it gives CASSEGLRKVPSEQYF.